Listed here are 5 T cell receptor beta chains from one sample, sequenced in a study of T-cell reconstitution after alpha-beta-depleted transplantation in children. Researchers prepared the TCRbeta library using unique molecular identifiers, the study reports. TCRdb redid the calling of the PCR reads with MiXCR, one entry per CDR3 protein. The sample includes a few hundred thousand distinct CDR3 sequences, 20% to 30% of them seen just once. The sequencing used PBMCs, collected before TCRalphabeta/CD19-depleted stem cell transplant. The receptors derive from a boy in the first two years of life with Wiskott-Aldrich syndrome, due to receive a stem cell transplant.

V usage is TRBV6-1 and J usage is TRBJ1-5; D unclear. The V end lost 4 bases, the J end lost 4 bases, and 5 bases lay between the germline ends. The CDR3 runs to 12 residues. Germline CDR1 MNHNS, CDR2 SASEGT. The CDR3 DNA is TGTGCCAGCAGTGTCAGGAATCAGCCCCAGCATTTT. It specifies CASSVRNQPQHF.

The rearrangement joins TRBV5-1 to TRBJ1-1; 9 nucleotides match TRBD1. Germline V gives CDR1 SGHRS, CDR2 YFSETQ. The CDR3 spans 18 residues. The V gene end was trimmed by 2 bases and the J gene end by 1 base; junction bases not matched to a gene: 12. The CDR3 DNA is TGCGCCAGCAGCTTAGCCCTGATACAGGGGGCAAAGAACACTGAAGCTTTCTTT. Protein product: CASSLALIQGAKNTEAFF.

This clonotype was seen once. The V call is TRBV5-1, the J call TRBJ2-7, with D perhaps TRBD2 (6 bases). The V and J ends lost 7 bases and 2 bases respectively, with 10 bases between them. The CDR3 spans 12 residues. Germline V gene lookup returns CDR1 SGHRS and CDR2 YFSETQ. CDR3: CASRESAYEQYF. The CDR3 DNA reads TGCGCCAGCCGGGAGTCCGCCTACGAGCAGTACTTC.

The gene calls are TRBV2 and TRBJ2-1, with a weak D call TRBD2 (6 bases). Trimming left V 8 bases short and J 9 bases short, with 17 bases between. From germline, CDR1 is SNHLY and CDR2 FYNNEI. This CDR3 has 13 residues. The CDR3 DNA follows: TGTGCCAGCGCGGGGCTATCCTCCGGTGAGCAGTTCTTC. Its translation is CASAGLSSGEQFF.

This clonotype has just a few counts. The chain combines TRBV20-1 with TRBJ2-5, with D unresolved. Germline V gene lookup returns CDR1 DFQATT and CDR2 SNEGSKA (reference sequence). This CDR3 is 12 amino acids long. V was pared by 7 bases and J by 5 bases, with 14 bases between. This CDR3 reads CSVRIRAETQYF. CDR3 in DNA: TGCAGTGTCAGGATTAGGGCTGAGACCCAGTACTTC.